The 27 T cell receptor beta chains listed next were all sequenced from one sample in a study of cytomegalovirus exposure and HLA in healthy donors. PCR was performed using 60 Vbeta and 13 Jbeta primers. Data came from immunoSEQ multiplex PCR; TCRdb stores just in-frame clones and leaves some out. This table has about 150,000 clones, 75% to 80% appearing once. Sequenced input: PBMCs. These receptors were collected from a woman in her 30s in good health and CMV-seronegative.

The chain employs TRBV10-3 and TRBJ2-2, with 7 nucleotides matching TRBD2. Germline trimming cut 10 bases from V and 3 bases from J; bases unmatched to any gene: 11. The CDR3 loop spans 15 amino acids. CDR1 is ENHRY and CDR2 is SYGVKD in the germline V gene. The CDR3 region is CATGVRGDYTGELFF. The DNA for the CDR3 is TGTGCCACCGGGGTCCGGGGGGACTACACCGGGGAGCTGTTTTTT.

The V call is TRBV5-5, the J call TRBJ1-2; D perhaps matches TRBD1 (6 bases). Trimming left V 2 bases short and J 0 bases short, with 14 bases between. The CDR3 has 16 residues. Per germline, CDR1 SGHKS and CDR2 YYEKEE (reference sequence). CDR3 amino acids: CASSLNTGISNYGYTF. In DNA, the CDR3 is TGTGCCAGCAGCTTAAACACAGGGATTTCTAACTATGGCTACACCTTC.

The CDR3 loop is CASSSGLASEETQYF. The DNA of the CDR3 is TGTGCCAGCAGCTCGGGACTAGCCTCCGAAGAGACCCAGTACTTC. This chain uses TRBV5-4 with TRBJ2-5; 9 positions match TRBD2. V lost 3 bases and J lost 3; bases outside the gene matches: 6. The CDR3 extends over 15 amino acids. The V gene's germline CDR1 is SGHNT and CDR2 YYREEE (reference sequence).

This clone was seen only once. The chain is built from TRBV7-2 and TRBJ2-3, with 13 nucleotides matching TRBD2. J lost 1 base, V lost 5 bases, and 6 bases had no gene match. The CDR3 runs 17 residues. Germline V gene data show CDR1 as SGHTA and CDR2 as FQGNSA. CDR3 DNA: TGTGCCAGCAGCGCACCGGGACTAGCGGGGCGCACAGATACGCAGTATTTT. This sequence encodes CASSAPGLAGRTDTQYF.

This rearrangement joins TRBV9 to TRBJ1-5; no reliable D call. Trimming took off 2 bases at V and 1 base at J, with 7 bases between the two ends. The CDR3 contains 14 residues. CDR1 and CDR2 from the germline V gene are SGDLS and YYNGEE. CDR3 sequence: CASSVDGSNQPQHF. Here the CDR3 DNA reads TGTGCCAGCAGCGTCGACGGGAGCAATCAGCCCCAGCATTTT. Supplemented by reference TRBV9 and TRBJ1-5, the full variable domain reads DSGVTQTPKHLITATGQRVTLRCSPRSGDLSVYWYQQSLDQGLQFLIQYYNGEERAKGNILERFSAQQFPDLHSELNLSSLELGDSALYFCASSVDGSNQPQHFGDGTRLSIL.

The chain carries TRBV14 and TRBJ1-1; D call uncertain. The CDR3 is 15 amino acids. The V gene's germline CDR1 is SGHDN and CDR2 FVKESK. V was cut by 4 bases and J by 0 bases, with 12 bases left in between. CDR3 bases: TGTGCCAGCAGCCTCCCCATGGACTTGAACACTGAAGCTTTCTTT. The encoded protein is CASSLPMDLNTEAFF.

This clone has a handful of counts. V usage is TRBV6-5 and J usage is TRBJ2-5, with a tentative D call TRBD1 (5 bases). Germline CDR1 and CDR2: MNHEY and SVGAGI. V was clipped by 0 bases and J by 4 bases, with 12 bases between them. The CDR3 is 15 amino acids. The CDR3 DNA sequence: TGTGCCAGCAGTTACTCAAGGGGATCAAGAGAGACCCAGTACTTC. Protein: CASSYSRGSRETQYF.

The chain couples TRBV4-1 to TRBJ1-2, with 10 bases identical to TRBD1. V lost 4 bases and J lost 7; bases outside the gene matches: 9. The germline V gene encodes CDR1 MGHRA and CDR2 YSYEKL. The CDR3 runs to 15 residues. CDR3: CASSPTSGQGVGYTF. CDR3 DNA: TGCGCCAGCAGCCCTACCTCCGGACAGGGGGTTGGCTACACCTTC.

The chain is built from TRBV6-1 and TRBJ1-2; TRBD1 is a possible D gene (5 bases). V lost 1 base and J 5 bases, leaving 14 bases between the germline ends. Germline CDR1 reads MNHNS; CDR2 reads SASEGT. The CDR3 runs 15 residues. In nucleotides, the CDR3 is TGTGCCAGCAGTGAAGTTCCCCTTGGGGCTTATGGCTACACCTTC. It is translated as CASSEVPLGAYGYTF.

The chain combines TRBV2 with TRBJ2-6; a possible D gene is TRBD1 (5 bases). With 6 bases removed from V and 0 bases from J, the gap between germline ends came to 15 bases. The germline V gene encodes CDR1 SNHLY and CDR2 FYNNEI. This CDR3 comprises 17 residues. The CDR3 reads CASRVQVISSGANVLTF. The CDR3 region has the DNA TGTGCCAGCAGGGTACAGGTGATCAGCTCTGGGGCCAACGTCCTGACTTTC.

The rearrangement uses TRBV5-8 and TRBJ1-4, with no clear D. The V end lost 2 bases, the J end lost 5 bases, and 13 bases lay between the germline ends. There are 15 residues in the CDR3. Germline V gene data show CDR1 as SGHTS and CDR2 as YDEGEE. CDR3 loop: CASSLFGRQNEKLFF. The CDR3 DNA is TGTGCCAGCAGCTTATTCGGCAGGCAAAATGAAAAACTGTTTTTT.

V usage is TRBV28 and J usage is TRBJ2-5; TRBD1 agrees at 7 bases. After removal of 1 base from V and 3 bases from J, the junction contained 5 bases not matched to a gene. The germline V gene has CDR1 MDHEN and CDR2 SYDVKM. The CDR3 is 15 amino acids. This CDR3 reads CASSLFGTDEETQYF. The CDR3 DNA is TGTGCCAGCAGTTTATTTGGGACAGACGAAGAGACCCAGTACTTC.

The genes are TRBV5-8 and TRBJ1-1; maybe TRBD1 (5 bases). Germline CDR1 is SGHTS and CDR2 is YDEGEE. The V end lost 2 bases, the J end lost 7 bases, and 15 bases lay between the germline ends. The CDR3 has 14 residues. For the CDR3, the DNA is TGTGCCAGCAGCTTCGGCCGACGGGGGGTTGAAGCTTTCTTT. This codes for CASSFGRRGVEAFF.

The chain recombines TRBV7-8 with TRBJ2-1; 7 bases are a match to TRBD1. Germline-derived CDR1 and CDR2 are SGHVS and FQNEAQ. After removal of 1 base from V and 8 bases from J, the junction contained 8 bases not matched to a gene. This CDR3 is built from 15 residues. This chain's CDR3 is CASSLGGQLIYEQFF. The CDR3 DNA reads TGTGCCAGCAGCTTAGGGGGACAGCTAATCTATGAGCAGTTCTTC. The full variable domain, completed using reference TRBV7-8 and TRBJ2-1, is GAGVSQSPRYKVAKRGQDVALRCDPISGHVSLFWYQQALGQGPEFLTYFQNEAQLDKSGLPSDRFFAERPEGSVSTLKIQRTQQEDSAVYLCASSLGGQLIYEQFFGPGTRLTVL.

CDR3 sequence reads: CASSGGVSNSPLHF. The CDR3 bases are TGCGCCAGCAGCGGGGGGGTTAGCAATTCACCCCTCCACTTT. The V and J genes are TRBV5-1 and TRBJ1-6, with a tentative D call TRBD1 (5 bases). The CDR3 covers 14 residues. With 4 bases removed from V and 7 bases from J, the gap between germline ends came to 12 bases. From germline, CDR1 is SGHRS and CDR2 YFSETQ.

The J gene is TRBJ2-3, the V gene TRBV25-1; perhaps TRBD2 as D (5 bases). V was pared by 1 base and J by 5 bases, with 7 bases between. The length of the CDR3 is 13 residues. CDR1 and CDR2 (germline): MGHDK, SYGVNS. CDR3 DNA sequence: TGTGCCAGCAGTGAATTCGGAGGAGATACGCAGTATTTT. It encodes CASSEFGGDTQYF.

The chain combines TRBV2 with TRBJ2-6; 9 bases line up with TRBD1. Germline values: CDR1 SNHLY, CDR2 FYNNEI. The CDR3 consists of 16 residues. J gave up 1 base and V 6 bases, and 4 bases lay outside the gene matches. CDR3 loop: CASRFDRGSGANVLTF. The CDR3 region has the DNA TGTGCCAGCAGGTTTGACAGGGGGTCTGGGGCCAACGTCCTGACTTTC.

The chain couples TRBV18 to TRBJ1-6; a possible D gene is TRBD1 (5 bases). CDR3 length: 16 residues. The germline V gene encodes CDR1 KGHSH and CDR2 LQKENI. V was trimmed by 4 bases and J by 5 bases, leaving 15 bases between them. This chain's CDR3 is CASSRTPKGDNSPLHF. The DNA of the CDR3 is TGTGCCAGCTCACGGACACCTAAGGGCGATAATTCACCCCTCCACTTT.

The chain is built from TRBV6-6 and TRBJ1-6; D is ambiguous. CDR3 length: 13 residues. In germline, CDR1 is MNHNY, CDR2 SVGAGI (reference sequence). V was shortened by 8 bases and J by 0 bases, with 5 bases between the two germline ends. The CDR3 sequence is CASLLSYNSPLHF. The DNA for the CDR3 is TGTGCCAGCCTCCTCTCCTATAATTCACCCCTCCACTTT.

The chain combines TRBV5-1 with TRBJ2-3; no firm D call. The CDR3 is 15 amino acids. CDR1 SGHRS and CDR2 YFSETQ come from the germline V gene. The V gene lost 0 bases and the J gene lost 0 bases, with 8 bases spanning the gap. The CDR3 bases are TGCGCCAGCAGCTTGGCCGTCGGTAGCACAGATACGCAGTATTTT. This encodes CASSLAVGSTDTQYF.

The chain employs TRBV4-1 and TRBJ2-1, with D perhaps matching TRBD1 (5 bases). The CDR3 runs to 15 residues. From germline, CDR1 is MGHRA and CDR2 YSYEKL. With 0 bases removed from V and 2 bases from J, the gap between germline ends came to 8 bases. Here the CDR3 reads CASSQDEGAYNEQFF. The CDR3 DNA is TGCGCCAGCAGCCAAGATGAAGGGGCCTACAATGAGCAGTTCTTC.

V usage is TRBV19 and J usage is TRBJ1-4; tentative D call: TRBD1 (5 bases). The CDR3 is 15 residues long. The germline V and J ends were trimmed by 5 bases and 4 bases, with 14 bases remaining between them. The germline gives CDR1 LNHDA, CDR2 SQIVND (reference sequence). DNA of the CDR3: TGTGCCAGTAGTTCGACAGTCTTCCATAATGAAAAACTGTTTTTT. Its protein product is CASSSTVFHNEKLFF.

Here the CDR3 reads CASSGTGGVGRETQYF. The CDR3 DNA is TGCGCCAGCAGTGGGACAGGGGGCGTTGGGCGAGAGACCCAGTACTTC. The V and J genes are TRBV5-1 and TRBJ2-5; 12 bases align to TRBD1. Trimming cost V 5 bases and J 4 bases; bases outside gene matches: 9. Germline lookup yields CDR1 SGHRS and CDR2 YFSETQ. This CDR3 region has 16 residues.

The rearrangement joins TRBV7-8 to TRBJ1-5, with 7 bases identical to TRBD1. The CDR3 contains 18 residues. The V segment lost 3 bases and the J segment 3 bases; nucleotides outside the gene matches: 14. CDR1 SGHVS and CDR2 FQNEAQ come from the germline V gene. CDR3 sequence: CASSFSTPATGVNQPQHF. DNA for the CDR3: TGTGCCAGCAGCTTCAGTACTCCGGCCACAGGGGTCAATCAGCCCCAGCATTTT.

The CDR3 DNA follows: TGTGCCAGCAGCTTAAGACAGCAGGCAACTAATGAAAAACTGTTTTTT. Translation gives CASSLRQQATNEKLFF. V is TRBV7-6 and J is TRBJ1-4; a weak D match, TRBD1 (5 bases). Germline-derived CDR1 and CDR2 are SGHVS and FNYEAQ. V was clipped by 2 bases and J by 0 bases, with 10 bases between them. The CDR3 extends over 16 amino acids.

The V and J genes are TRBV6-6 and TRBJ2-3; 8 bases match TRBD2. The CDR3 loop spans 14 amino acids. Germline CDR1 reads MNHNY; CDR2 reads SVGAGI (reference sequence). V gave up 2 bases and J gave up 4 bases; unmatched junction bases: 2. The CDR3 spells CASSYRGGADTQYF. The CDR3 nucleotides are TGTGCCAGCAGTTACCGGGGGGGGGCAGATACGCAGTATTTT.

The genes are TRBV18 and TRBJ1-1; a weak D match, TRBD1 (6 bases). Germline V gene sequence: CDR1 KGHSH, CDR2 LQKENI. This CDR3 spans 15 amino acids. Trimming pared 3 bases from V and 4 bases from J, leaving 15 bases between. In nucleotides, the CDR3 is TGTGCCAGCTCACCTGTAGGGGGTACGGGCACTGAAGCTTTCTTT. Amino acids: CASSPVGGTGTEAFF.